The clone carrying this T cell receptor beta chain was detected only a few times. This specimen comes from a study of patients and donors after allogeneic stem cell transplantation. TCRdb redid the calling of the RT-PCR reads with MiXCR, one entry per CDR3 protein. The table shows about 230,000 distinct CDR3 sequences, with around an eighth occurring only once. The sequenced sample was blood, either unsorted or a sorted T cell fraction (not recorded which). The TCR originated in a human donor who was either an allogeneic HSCT recipient or a stem cell or donor lymphocyte infusion donor (not recorded which). It is not recorded whose cells these are; they may come from a transplant donor.

CDR3 bases: TGTGCCAGCTCACCACTGGGGGGGGCAGAACAGCCCCAGCATTTT. This encodes CASSPLGGAEQPQHF. The rearrangement joins TRBV18 to TRBJ1-5, with D possibly TRBD1 on 6 matching bases. Per germline, CDR1 KGHSH and CDR2 LQKENI. V was trimmed by 1 base and J by 7 bases, leaving 14 bases between them. The CDR3 length is 15 residues.